The T cell receptor beta chain under discussion was sequenced for a study of blood T cell repertoires in COVID-19. For the study at large: Acute-phase and convalescent COVID-19 samples originated in the United States, Italy and Spain. T cells, B-cell-depleted T cells, or PBMCs supplied cDNA or gDNA.

In germline, CDR1 is SNHLY, CDR2 FYNNEI. V lost 6 bases, J lost 4 bases, and 6 bases lay in between. This CDR3 is built from 11 residues. Original data processing: Estimation of nucleated cell counts relied on the amplification of reference gene primers. The repertoire was sequenced with immunoSEQ multiplex PCR; TCRdb's copy has only in-frame clones and lacks some. That table gives V, J and clone size, and the DNA gave D and trimming. The data show about 270,000 clones, about four fifths seen once. The TCR was taken from a woman aged 45-65 years who had recovered from COVID-19. V gene TRBV2 combines with J gene TRBJ1-1, with D perhaps TRBD1 (6 bases). The specimen was peripheral blood. The CDR3 protein is CASSRGTEAFF. Written as DNA, the CDR3 is TGTGCCAGCAGCAGGGGCACTGAAGCTTTCTTT.